The sample holds a few counts of the clone carrying this TCR beta chain. This record belongs to a study of blood T cell repertoires in COVID-19. Study details: T cells, B-cell-depleted T cells, or PBMCs supplied cDNA or gDNA.

Measured with immunoSEQ multiplex PCR; TCRdb has only the in-frame clones, and not every one. Of some 240,000 clones listed, 82% were seen once; the top ten hold less than 6%. V shed 6 bases and J shed 4 bases, with 15 bases lying between them. Per the germline V gene, CDR1 is LNHDA and CDR2 is SQIVND (reference sequence). The CDR3 is 14 amino acids. This sequence originates from a woman in her 70s with COVID-19, enrolled during active disease. Input material: peripheral blood. V usage is TRBV19 and J usage is TRBJ1-1; D is possibly TRBD1 (5 bases). Written as DNA, the CDR3 is TGTGCCAGTAGAACCGGGGGTAGAGGCACTGAAGCTTTCTTT. Amino acids: CASRTGGRGTEAFF.